The 21 T cell receptor beta chains below come from one sample, sequenced in a study of blood T cell repertoires in COVID-19. Measured with immunoSEQ multiplex PCR; TCRdb has only the in-frame clones, and not every one. The sample has 180,000 or so clones, about 80% seen once. The sample was peripheral blood. Source of these receptors: a human donor with acute or convalescent COVID-19. The donor label of this sample is uncertain.

This chain links TRBV5-1 with TRBJ1-4; 11 bases match TRBD1. CDR1 and CDR2 from the germline V gene are SGHRS and YFSETQ. Trimming removed 4 bases from V and 6 bases from J; junction bases left unmatched: 2. The CDR3 sequence is 14 residues long. CDR3 residues: CASSGGQGDEKLFF. CDR3 in DNA: TGCGCCAGCAGCGGGGGACAGGGGGATGAAAAACTGTTTTTT.

The genes are TRBV19 and TRBJ2-6; TRBD2 agrees at 7 bases. The junction had 18 bases not matched to a gene; V was cut back by 6 bases and J by 4 bases. Per germline, CDR1 LNHDA and CDR2 SQIVND (reference sequence). The CDR3 sequence is 19 residues long. The CDR3 DNA is TGTGCCAGTAGCGGGGGGTTTGATAACTATAGGGGAGGGGCCAACGTCCTGACTTTC. Amino acids: CASSGGFDNYRGGANVLTF.

A remark on this clone: Other nucleotide sequences in the sample specify the same CDR3. V is TRBV7-2 and J is TRBJ2-7, with TRBD2 matching 10 bases. Germline V gene data show CDR1 as SGHTA and CDR2 as FQGNSA. The CDR3 is 14 amino acids. J gave up 2 bases and V 3 bases, and 1 base lay outside the gene matches. The CDR3 spells CASSFTSGAYEQYF. For the CDR3, the DNA is TGTGCCAGCAGCTTTACTAGCGGGGCCTACGAGCAGTACTTC.

The rearrangement joins TRBV7-2 to TRBJ2-1; 7 bases align to TRBD2. From germline, CDR1 is SGHTA and CDR2 FQGNSA. This CDR3 comprises 14 residues. V lost 6 bases and J lost 3; bases outside the gene matches: 5. In DNA, the CDR3 is TGTGCCAGCAGTGGAGGGAGGGACTACAATGAGCAGTTCTTC. This encodes CASSGGRDYNEQFF.

J is TRBJ2-3 and V is TRBV7-3, with TRBD1 matching 10 bases. J gave up 5 bases and V 4 bases, and 3 bases lay outside the gene matches. CDR3 length: 14 residues. Per the germline V gene, CDR1 is SGHTA and CDR2 is FQGTGA. The CDR3 protein is CASSSTGGIDTQYF. In DNA, the CDR3 is TGTGCCAGCAGCTCGACAGGGGGCATAGATACGCAGTATTTT.

The chain carries TRBV3-1 (or the pseudogene TRBV3-2) and TRBJ1-2, with D possibly matching TRBD1 (5 bases). The V end lost 4 bases, the J end lost 1 base, and 13 bases lay between the germline ends. The CDR3 has 15 amino acids. Germline V gene sequence: CDR1 LGHDT, CDR2 YNNKEL (reference sequence). Written as DNA, the CDR3 is TGTGCCAGCAGCCCCGACAGTAACTATAACTATGGCTACACCTTC. Translating it yields CASSPDSNYNYGYTF.

This clone was counted once. The J gene is TRBJ2-7, the V gene TRBV6-5; D might be TRBD1 (6 bases). Per the germline V gene, CDR1 is MNHEY and CDR2 is SVGAGI. CDR3 length: 15 residues. With 1 base removed from V and 2 bases from J, the gap between germline ends came to 12 bases. CDR3 region: CASSYWQGRAYEQYF. CDR3 nucleotides: TGTGCCAGCAGTTACTGGCAGGGGCGCGCCTACGAGCAGTACTTC.

This chain connects TRBV7-9 to TRBJ2-1, with 8 bases identical to TRBD2. The CDR3 sequence is 16 residues long. J was trimmed by 8 bases and V by 5 bases; bases with no gene match: 14. In germline, CDR1 is SEHNR, CDR2 FQNEAQ (reference sequence). The DNA of the CDR3 is TGTGCCAGCAGCCTCGGACTAGCAGGGATATTGGATGAGCAGTTCTTC. Translation: CASSLGLAGILDEQFF.

The V gene is TRBV6-5, the J gene TRBJ2-2; 10 nucleotides align to TRBD2. The CDR3 runs to 15 residues. Germline CDR1 reads MNHEY; CDR2 reads SVGAGI. V lost 7 bases, J lost 7 bases, and 9 bases stayed unmatched. This chain's CDR3 is CASNPELAGVGELFF. CDR3 bases: TGTGCCAGCAATCCGGAGCTAGCGGGGGTCGGGGAGCTGTTTTTT.

The chain carries TRBV30 and TRBJ2-3, with 11 bases lining up with TRBD1. CDR1 GTSNPN and CDR2 SVGIG come from the germline V gene (reference sequence). J lost 3 bases, V lost 8 bases, and 10 bases had no gene match. The CDR3 covers 15 residues. The CDR3 DNA follows: TGTGCCACCTCCCGGACAGGGGGCGGGACAGATACGCAGTATTTT. Translation gives CATSRTGGGTDTQYF. The entire variable domain, with the rest obtained from reference TRBV30 and TRBJ2-3, is as follows: SQTIHQWPATLVQPVGSPLSLECTVEGTSNPNLYWYRQAAGRGLQLLFYSVGIGQISSEVPQNLSASRPQDRQFILSSKKLLLSDSGFYLCATSRTGGGTDTQYFGPGTRLTVL.

This rearrangement joins TRBV21-1 to TRBJ2-7; the DNA was not used to check the table's D call, TRBD1. TRBV21-1 is assigned pseudogene status. This CDR3 is 14 amino acids long. This CDR3 reads CASQKGPGMYEQYF. In DNA form, the CDR3 reads TGTGCCAGCCAGAAGGGGCCAGGGATGTACGAGCAGTACTTC.

The V and J genes are TRBV3-1 (or the pseudogene TRBV3-2) and TRBJ1-2, with D perhaps matching TRBD1 (6 bases). The CDR3 loop spans 13 amino acids. V lost 4 bases to trimming and J lost 8 bases, with 14 bases between them. The V gene's germline CDR1 is LGHDT and CDR2 YNNKEL (reference sequence). CDR3 protein: CASSPGTGMGYTF. Here the CDR3 DNA reads TGTGCCAGCAGCCCCGGCACAGGGATGGGCTACACCTTC.

This clone was counted between two and nine times. This chain connects TRBV19 to TRBJ2-2, with 9 bases aligning to TRBD1. Trimming took 6 bases from V and 7 from J; bases not matched to a gene: 6. The CDR3 runs 14 residues. Looked up from germline, CDR1 is LNHDA and CDR2 is SQIVND (reference sequence). CDR3 sequence (DNA): TGTGCCAGTAGGGGTACAGGGGGCCGCGGGGAGCTGTTTTTT. Translating it yields CASRGTGGRGELFF.

There are a few counts of this clone. This sequence joins TRBV2 and TRBJ2-3; TRBD2 matches 8 bases. This CDR3 spans 17 amino acids. V dropped 0 bases and J dropped 4; count of bases not matched to a gene: 9. Germline assignment: CDR1 SNHLY and CDR2 FYNNEI. The CDR3 DNA follows: TGTGCCAGCAGTGAAGCGGTCCTAGCGGGTTTAGCAGATACGCAGTATTTT. Amino acid sequence: CASSEAVLAGLADTQYF.

This chain joins TRBV5-5 and TRBJ2-5, with TRBD2 matching 8 bases. V shed 3 bases and J 3 bases; nucleotides not matched to a gene: 7. This CDR3 contains 15 residues. The germline V gene encodes CDR1 SGHKS and CDR2 YYEKEE (reference sequence). The CDR3 DNA reads TGTGCCAGCAGCTATGCACCGACTAGCGAAGAGACCCAGTACTTC. Translating it yields CASSYAPTSEETQYF. Full variable domain (missing parts from reference TRBV5-5 and TRBJ2-5): DAGVTQSPTHLIKTRGQQVTLRCSPISGHKSVSWYQQVLGQGPQFIFQYYEKEERGRGNFPDRFSARQFPNYSSELNVNALLLGDSALYLCASSYAPTSEETQYFGPGTRLLVL.

The chain is built from TRBV25-1 and TRBJ1-5; unclear D gene. Trimming left V 3 bases short and J 4 bases short, with 13 bases between. The CDR3 consists of 15 residues. The germline CDR1 and CDR2 sequences are MGHDK and SYGVNS. CDR3 amino acids: CASSDGSSYNQPQHF. The DNA of the CDR3 is TGTGCCAGCAGTGACGGTTCTAGTTATAATCAGCCCCAGCATTTT.

The genes are TRBV19 and TRBJ1-2; 9 positions agree with TRBD1. The CDR3 is made up of 13 amino acids. V gave up 6 bases and J gave up 7 bases; unmatched junction bases: 6. The germline V gene has CDR1 LNHDA and CDR2 SQIVND (reference sequence). This chain's CDR3 is CASSLDRGIGYTF. DNA for the CDR3: TGTGCCAGTAGCCTCGACAGGGGGATTGGCTACACCTTC.

This clone was counted once. The chain recombines TRBV6-1 with TRBJ2-7; 7 bases are shared with TRBD2. Germline assignment: CDR1 MNHNS and CDR2 SASEGT. V dropped 2 bases and J dropped 6; count of bases not matched to a gene: 13. The CDR3 runs to 16 residues. DNA of the CDR3: TGTGCCAGCAGTGAATCGTGGCTAGCGGAGGGGATCGAGCAGTACTTC. Residues: CASSESWLAEGIEQYF.

The chain combines TRBV12-3 or TRBV12-4 with TRBJ2-1; a weak D match, TRBD2 (5 bases). The V end was cut by 7 bases, the J end by 8 bases, with 15 bases between. CDR3 length equals 13 residues. The CDR3 DNA is TGTGCCAGCATCCCGTTTGAGGGCCATGAGCAGTTCTTC. Its translation: CASIPFEGHEQFF.

The chain carries TRBV7-3 and TRBJ2-2; 8 positions agree with TRBD2. V was pared by 5 bases and J by 7 bases, with 15 bases of the junction left unmatched. The CDR3 covers 17 residues. Germline-derived CDR1 and CDR2 are SGHTA and FQGTGA. The CDR3 DNA sequence: TGTGCCAGCAGCCCCCTGGCGGGGGGTTATAAGAACGGGGAGCTGTTTTTT. Translation: CASSPLAGGYKNGELFF.

This chain links TRBV6-1 with TRBJ1-6; D remains unclear. V lost 1 base and J lost 5, with 15 bases in between. Germline values: CDR1 MNHNS, CDR2 SASEGT. This CDR3 contains 17 residues. The CDR3 DNA reads TGTGCCAGCAGTGAAGGCGCCATGGGCAGTCATAATTCACCCCTCCACTTT. This sequence encodes CASSEGAMGSHNSPLHF.